Below, 19 T cell receptor beta chains from the same sample are listed, as sequenced in a study of cytomegalovirus exposure and HLA in healthy donors. The data were produced by immunoSEQ multiplex PCR, yet TCRdb's version contains in-frame clones alone and is incomplete. The sample consists of about 250,000 clones, less than 90% of them appearing once. Sequencing was done on a sample of PBMCs. These receptors were collected from a man between 18 and 29 years old in good health and CMV-seropositive.

V usage is TRBV4-1 and J usage is TRBJ2-2; D is possibly TRBD1 (5 bases). V gave up 0 bases and J gave up 4 bases, with 12 bases separating them. Germline lookup yields CDR1 MGHRA and CDR2 YSYEKL. This CDR3 is 16 amino acids long. Here the CDR3 DNA reads TGCGCCAGCAGCCAAGAAAGGGGCCTAACCACCGGGGAGCTGTTTTTT. Protein sequence: CASSQERGLTTGELFF.

The rearrangement joins TRBV6-1 to TRBJ1-2; the match to TRBD1 covers 7 bases. CDR3 length: 15 residues. Germline V gene sequence: CDR1 MNHNS, CDR2 SASEGT. V trimming: 0 bases; J trimming: 8 bases; junction bases outside the gene matches: 9. The CDR3 here is CASSEAGYRGTGYTF. In nucleotides, the CDR3 is TGTGCCAGCAGTGAAGCGGGGTACAGGGGAACGGGCTACACCTTC.

The rearrangement links TRBV9 to TRBJ1-2; D is ambiguous. V gave up 4 bases and J gave up 6 bases, with 13 bases separating them. CDR3 length: 13 residues. Germline V gene sequence: CDR1 SGDLS, CDR2 YYNGEE. The CDR3 nucleotides are TGTGCCAGCAGCCCCAAGAGAGAGAATGGCTACACCTTC. Translated: CASSPKRENGYTF.

The CDR3 coding sequence is TGTGCCAGCAGGCCGCGACCAGCCACCTACAATGAGCAGTTCTTC. Translated: CASRPRPATYNEQFF. J is TRBJ2-1 and V is TRBV7-6; D gene uncertain. V lost 6 bases, J lost 2 bases, and 14 bases lay in between. Germline loops: CDR1 SGHVS, CDR2 FNYEAQ. CDR3 length: 15 amino acids.

The rearrangement joins TRBV4-1 to TRBJ1-1; no reliable D call. Looked up from germline, CDR1 is MGHRA and CDR2 is YSYEKL. V was pared by 1 base and J by 3 bases, with 15 bases between. The CDR3 runs 16 residues. CDR3 sequence reads: CASSQVFLIGYTEAFF. CDR3 DNA sequence: TGCGCCAGCAGCCAAGTTTTCCTGATCGGGTACACTGAAGCTTTCTTT.

The rearrangement links TRBV1 to TRBJ2-7; no DNA check was done on the table's D call, TRBD2. TRBV1 constitutes a pseudogene. The CDR3 spans 12 residues. The CDR3 is CTSSQSSYEQYF. The CDR3 DNA follows: TGCACCAGCAGCCAGAGCTCCTACGAGCAGTACTTC.

V usage is TRBV7-3 and J usage is TRBJ2-1, with unresolved D. From germline, CDR1 is SGHTA and CDR2 FQGTGA. CDR3 size: 12 residues. V lost 0 bases to trimming and J lost 8 bases, with 5 bases between them. CDR3 in amino acids: CASSLTGHEQFF. For the CDR3, the DNA is TGTGCCAGCAGCTTAACAGGGCATGAGCAGTTCTTC.

This chain connects TRBV11-2 to TRBJ2-1; D may be TRBD2 (6 bases). Trimming shortened V by 3 bases and J by 0 bases, and 9 bases separated the two germline ends. Germline V CDR1 and CDR2: SGHAT, FQNNGV. CDR3 length: 15 amino acids. CDR3 nucleotide sequence: TGTGCCAGCAGCTTGGGCGGGGCCTCCTACAATGAGCAGTTCTTC. This sequence encodes CASSLGGASYNEQFF.

This rearrangement joins TRBV27 to TRBJ1-2, with 12 nucleotides matching TRBD1. The CDR3 is made up of 17 amino acids. V shed 3 bases, J shed 1 base, and the junction held 6 bases outside the gene matches. The germline gives CDR1 MNHEY, CDR2 SMNVEV (reference sequence). This chain's CDR3 is CASSFTGTGGNNYGYTF. CDR3 DNA sequence: TGTGCCAGCAGTTTTACCGGGACAGGGGGCAATAACTATGGCTACACCTTC.

This clone occurred once. The chain joins TRBV7-9 to TRBJ2-3; D not certain. From germline, CDR1 is SEHNR and CDR2 FQNEAQ (reference sequence). There are 13 residues in the CDR3. V was shortened by 1 base and J by 4 bases, with 6 bases between the two germline ends. The CDR3, as DNA: TGTGCCAGCAGCTTAGTTCCGGCAGATACGCAGTATTTT. Amino acid sequence: CASSLVPADTQYF.

The chain couples TRBV19 to TRBJ1-3, with D uncertain. Deletions cut 6 bases from V and 9 bases from J, with 18 bases between. The germline V gene encodes CDR1 LNHDA and CDR2 SQIVND (reference sequence). This CDR3 has 14 residues. The CDR3 DNA reads as TGTGCCAGTAGCCTCGGGCAGCCTGGCGGCACCATATATTTT. The encoded protein is CASSLGQPGGTIYF. The full variable domain, in which reference TRBV19 and TRBJ1-3 provide the parts outside the CDR3, is DGGITQSPKYLFRKEGQNVTLSCEQNLNHDAMYWYRQDPGQGLRLIYYSQIVNDFQKGDIAEGYSVSREKKESFPLTVTSAQKNPTAFYLCASSLGQPGGTIYFGEGSWLTVV.

The rearrangement joins TRBV5-6 to TRBJ2-1, with no clear D. The germline V gene has CDR1 SGHDT and CDR2 YYEEEE. The V end lost 4 bases, the J end lost 10 bases, and 9 bases lay between the germline ends. The length of the CDR3 is 11 residues. CDR3 sequence: CASSTTSEQFF. CDR3 nucleotides: TGTGCCAGCAGCACCACGTCAGAGCAGTTCTTC.

V usage is TRBV6-1 and J usage is TRBJ1-2, with 7 bases matching TRBD1. The CDR3 is 15 amino acids. With V trimmed by 7 bases and J by 4 bases, 12 bases remained unmatched. Germline V lookup: CDR1 MNHNS, CDR2 SASEGT. The CDR3 sequence: CASTPTTGIGYGYTF. CDR3 nucleotides: TGTGCCAGCACCCCGACGACAGGGATTGGCTATGGCTACACCTTC.

This rearrangement joins TRBV14 to TRBJ1-1, with 11 bases fitting TRBD1. Germline values: CDR1 SGHDN, CDR2 FVKESK. The ends lost 4 bases at V and 11 bases at J; junction bases unmatched: 6. The CDR3 contains 13 residues. The CDR3 here is CASSPGQGARAFF. The CDR3 bases are TGTGCCAGCAGCCCAGGACAGGGGGCGCGGGCTTTCTTT.

J is TRBJ1-2 and V is TRBV5-1; 9 nucleotides match TRBD1. With 6 bases clipped from V and 3 bases from J, the junction kept 6 bases outside the gene matches. The CDR3 contains 14 residues. The germline V gene encodes CDR1 SGHRS and CDR2 YFSETQ. The CDR3 DNA reads TGCGCCAGCAATCTCGGGACAGGGTACTATGGCTACACCTTC. Encoded protein: CASNLGTGYYGYTF.

The chain combines TRBV7-8 with TRBJ2-3; D gene uncertain. V lost 5 bases and J lost 2, with 2 bases in between. Looked up from germline, CDR1 is SGHVS and CDR2 is FQNEAQ. The CDR3 spans 11 residues. As DNA, the CDR3 is TGTGCCAGCAGCCTCACAGATACGCAGTATTTT. Its protein product is CASSLTDTQYF.

The rearrangement links TRBV6-1 to TRBJ2-1; TRBD2 might be the D (5 bases). The CDR3 runs to 14 residues. Per the germline V gene, CDR1 is MNHNS and CDR2 is SASEGT. Trimming stripped 7 bases from V and 0 bases from J, with 10 bases between. The CDR3 is CASKRSGSYNEQFF. In DNA form, the CDR3 reads TGTGCCAGCAAGCGGTCGGGCTCCTACAATGAGCAGTTCTTC.

This chain connects TRBV28 to TRBJ2-7; 7 bases align to TRBD1. Germline CDR1 is MDHEN and CDR2 is SYDVKM. Trimming removed 6 bases from V and 3 bases from J; junction bases left unmatched: 11. This CDR3 is built from 15 residues. CDR3 sequence reads: CASSYRGGPRYEQYF. In DNA form, the CDR3 reads TGTGCCAGCAGCTACAGGGGTGGCCCCCGCTACGAGCAGTACTTC.

The chain links TRBV2 to TRBJ2-1; D might be TRBD2 (5 bases). Germline V lookup: CDR1 SNHLY, CDR2 FYNNEI. Trimming cost V 6 bases and J 4 bases, with 16 bases left between them. This CDR3 is built from 15 residues. CDR3 DNA sequence: TGTGCCAGCAGCACTTCTAGCACACAATACAATGAGCAGTTCTTC. The encoded protein is CASSTSSTQYNEQFF. Drawing the rest from reference TRBV2 and TRBJ2-1, the complete variable domain is EPEVTQTPSHQVTQMGQEVILRCVPISNHLYFYWYRQILGQKVEFLVSFYNNEISEKSEIFDDQFSVERPDGSNFTLKIRSTKLEDSAMYFCASSTSSTQYNEQFFGPGTRLTVL.